A single sample is the source of the 31 T cell receptor beta chains below, sequenced in a study of control samples from healthy donors and cancer patients. Assay: immunoSEQ multiplex PCR; the TCRdb copy retains only in-frame clones and omits some. This table has fewer than 150,000 clones, 90% appearing once. Material for sequencing was blood. These TCRs come from a man aged 18 to 29 in good health.

V and J are TRBV5-1 and TRBJ1-5, with D unclear. CDR1 is SGHRS, CDR2 YFSETQ, per germline. The CDR3 loop spans 14 amino acids. Trimming cost V 2 bases and J 5 bases, with 11 bases left between them. The CDR3, as DNA: TGCGCCAGCAGCTTTGGAGGGAAGGATCAGCCCCAGCATTTT. Protein product: CASSFGGKDQPQHF.

V usage is TRBV24-1 and J usage is TRBJ1-2; tentative D call: TRBD1 (6 bases). CDR3 length: 13 residues. V gave up 4 bases and J gave up 7 bases, with 12 bases separating them. CDR1 and CDR2 (germline): KGHDR, SFDVKD. This CDR3 reads CATSDPDSRGYTF. For the CDR3, the DNA is TGTGCCACCAGTGACCCGGACAGCCGTGGCTACACCTTC.

The gene calls are TRBV6-5 and TRBJ2-1; a weak D match, TRBD1 (5 bases). Germline V CDR1 and CDR2: MNHEY, SVGAGI. The CDR3 covers 11 residues. V was trimmed by 7 bases and J by 8 bases, leaving 9 bases between them. The CDR3: CASTVTDEQFF. The DNA for the CDR3 is TGTGCCAGCACAGTGACAGATGAGCAGTTCTTC.

This clone was detected once. This rearrangement joins TRBV6-2 or TRBV6-3 to TRBJ2-4; unclear D gene. Germline CDR1 is MNHEY and CDR2 is SVGEGT. The CDR3 extends over 18 amino acids. Trimming took off 0 bases at V and 6 bases at J, with 21 bases between the two ends. The CDR3 DNA follows: TGTGCCAGCAGTTACTCGAGCGCCGGTAGGCTAGATCGAAACATTCAGTACTTC. This codes for CASSYSSAGRLDRNIQYF.

V and J are TRBV7-9 and TRBJ2-7; 10 positions agree with TRBD1. CDR1 and CDR2 from the germline V gene are SEHNR and FQNEAQ (reference sequence). Germline trimming cut 4 bases from V and 4 bases from J; bases unmatched to any gene: 7. The CDR3 is 15 amino acids. CDR3: CASSSPGQGIYEQYF. The CDR3 region has the DNA TGTGCCAGCAGCTCCCCGGGACAGGGGATATACGAGCAGTACTTC.

The chain combines TRBV24-1 with TRBJ2-3; 8 bases are a match to TRBD2. The V and J ends lost 4 bases and 2 bases, in that order; junction bases with no gene match: 7. The CDR3 length is 16 residues. Per germline, CDR1 KGHDR and CDR2 SFDVKD. This CDR3 is CATSDPGLGATDTQYF. DNA for the CDR3: TGTGCCACCAGTGACCCGGGACTAGGGGCCACAGATACGCAGTATTTT.

The V gene is TRBV5-4, the J gene TRBJ2-5; TRBD2 aligns across 15 bases. J gave up 0 bases and V 4 bases, and 4 bases lay outside the gene matches. Germline loops: CDR1 SGHNT, CDR2 YYREEE (reference sequence). The CDR3 consists of 17 residues. The CDR3 spells CASSPGLAGGYQETQYF. CDR3 nucleotides: TGTGCCAGCAGCCCTGGACTAGCGGGGGGGTACCAAGAGACCCAGTACTTC.

The J gene is TRBJ1-1, the V gene TRBV5-4; D is unclear. V lost 2 bases and J lost 5, with 13 bases in between. This CDR3 has 14 amino acids. Germline CDR1 and CDR2: SGHNT and YYREEE (reference sequence). In DNA form, the CDR3 reads TGTGCCAGCAGCTTATTTTTAGGTGATACTGAAGCTTTCTTT. Encoded protein: CASSLFLGDTEAFF.

The chain uses TRBV10-1 and TRBJ1-1, with D unresolved. CDR3 length: 17 residues. Germline V gene data show CDR1 as WNHNN and CDR2 as SYGVQD (reference sequence). The V end lost 6 bases, the J end lost 0 bases, and 20 bases lay between the germline ends. CDR3: CASRETRSEGVNTEAFF. The CDR3 DNA sequence: TGCGCCAGCAGAGAGACAAGGAGTGAAGGCGTGAACACTGAAGCTTTCTTT.

The chain employs TRBV9 and TRBJ1-1; tentatively, D is TRBD1 (5 bases). Per germline, CDR1 SGDLS and CDR2 YYNGEE. The CDR3 extends over 15 amino acids. The V and J ends lost 4 bases and 1 base respectively, with 14 bases between them. The CDR3, as DNA: TGTGCCAGCAGCCCAAGCGGGACGTCGAACACTGAAGCTTTCTTT. Its protein is CASSPSGTSNTEAFF. Based on the CDR3 plus reference TRBV9 and TRBJ1-1, the full variable domain is DSGVTQTPKHLITATGQRVTLRCSPRSGDLSVYWYQQSLDQGLQFLIQYYNGEERAKGNILERFSAQQFPDLHSELNLSSLELGDSALYFCASSPSGTSNTEAFFGQGTRLTVV.

The DNA for the CDR3 is TGTGCCAGCAGCTTAGATTTCTCGGCACACAATGAGCAGTTCTTC. Encoded protein: CASSLDFSAHNEQFF. This chain joins TRBV7-2 and TRBJ2-1; D not resolved. In germline, CDR1 is SGHTA, CDR2 FQGNSA. The CDR3 sequence is 15 residues long. The V and J ends lost 1 base and 5 bases respectively, with 12 bases between them.

The gene calls are TRBV11-1 and TRBJ1-6; perhaps TRBD1 as D (5 bases). This CDR3 has 15 amino acids. Germline-derived CDR1 and CDR2 are SGHAT and FQDESV (reference sequence). With 3 bases removed from V and 8 bases from J, the gap between germline ends came to 14 bases. This CDR3 is CASSFQGLIDSPLHF. DNA for the CDR3: TGTGCCAGCAGCTTCCAGGGACTTATTGATTCACCCCTCCACTTT.

The chain has TRBV18 and TRBJ2-7; no reliable D call. Germline CDR1 KGHSH, CDR2 LQKENI. The ends were cut back, 0 bases at V and 5 bases at J, with 11 bases in the middle. The CDR3 is 14 amino acids. In DNA, the CDR3 is TGTGCCAGCTCACCACCGGGCCGCGGCGACGAGCAGTACTTC. This gives the protein CASSPPGRGDEQYF.

The J gene is TRBJ2-2, the V gene TRBV7-3; 7 positions agree with TRBD2. The CDR3 has 16 residues. V shed 5 bases and J 4 bases; nucleotides not matched to a gene: 10. Germline-derived CDR1 and CDR2 are SGHTA and FQGTGA. In DNA form, the CDR3 reads TGTGCCAGCAGCCCACGGGTAGCGGGTCCCACCGGGGAGCTGTTTTTT. Encoded protein: CASSPRVAGPTGELFF.

This chain uses TRBV6-5 with TRBJ1-4; weak D call: TRBD1 (5 bases). The CDR3 runs to 15 residues. Trimming shortened V by 6 bases and J by 0 bases, and 11 bases separated the two germline ends. Germline V gene sequence: CDR1 MNHEY, CDR2 SVGAGI. The CDR3 coding sequence is TGTGCCAGCAGGGGACCTCCAGCAACTAATGAAAAACTGTTTTTT. Its translation is CASRGPPATNEKLFF.

The chain combines TRBV7-9 with TRBJ2-7; D remains unclear. With 5 bases removed from V and 4 bases from J, the gap between germline ends came to 12 bases. Germline V gene data show CDR1 as SEHNR and CDR2 as FQNEAQ (reference sequence). The length of the CDR3 is 13 residues. This chain's CDR3 is CASSLSGQYEQYV. CDR3 coding DNA: TGTGCCAGCAGCCTTTCAGGCCAGTACGAGCAGTACGTC.

The chain recombines TRBV28 with TRBJ2-5; TRBD2 matches at 9 bases. V was pared by 5 bases and J by 2 bases, with 6 bases of the junction left unmatched. CDR3 length: 15 amino acids. Germline V gene sequence: CDR1 MDHEN, CDR2 SYDVKM. CDR3 region: CASSLSGRPQETQYF. CDR3 DNA sequence: TGTGCCAGCAGTCTTAGCGGGAGACCACAAGAGACCCAGTACTTC.

The V gene is TRBV18, the J gene TRBJ2-3; 9 positions agree with TRBD2. This CDR3 region has 17 residues. Germline CDR1 and CDR2: KGHSH and LQKENI. J was trimmed by 6 bases and V by 3 bases; bases with no gene match: 13. CDR3 DNA sequence: TGTGCCAGCTCACCCGCCCTCTCACGAGCGGGGGGTGATACGCAGTATTTT. It codes for CASSPALSRAGGDTQYF.

The rearrangement links TRBV12-3 or TRBV12-4 to TRBJ1-5; D remains ambiguous. This CDR3 contains 13 residues. V lost 1 base and J lost 2, with 3 bases in between. The CDR3: CASSLDGNQPQHF. Written as DNA, the CDR3 is TGTGCCAGCAGTTTAGATGGCAATCAGCCCCAGCATTTT.

This clone was detected once. The V call is TRBV19, the J call TRBJ2-1, with TRBD2 matching 8 bases. Germline CDR1 and CDR2: LNHDA and SQIVND (reference sequence). V shed 4 bases, J shed 4 bases, and the junction held 6 bases outside the gene matches. The CDR3 length is 15 residues. The CDR3 sequence: CASSTSGRGYNEQFF. CDR3 sequence (DNA): TGTGCCAGTAGTACTAGCGGGCGAGGGTACAATGAGCAGTTCTTC.

The rearrangement uses TRBV7-2 and TRBJ2-3, with TRBD2 identical over 7 bases. The trim removed 5 bases at V and 5 bases at J, leaving 16 bases unmatched. Germline lookup yields CDR1 SGHTA and CDR2 FQGNSA. The CDR3 covers 17 residues. CDR3 in amino acids: CASSPLKREGGGDTQYF. The CDR3 nucleotides are TGTGCCAGCAGCCCCCTAAAGAGGGAGGGAGGAGGAGATACGCAGTATTTT.

The chain carries TRBV6-1 and TRBJ1-3, with D unresolved. In germline, CDR1 is MNHNS, CDR2 SASEGT. The CDR3 covers 14 residues. Trimming shortened V by 2 bases and J by 3 bases, and 8 bases separated the two germline ends. The CDR3 is CASSEIRVGNTIYF. CDR3 in DNA: TGTGCCAGCAGTGAAATCCGGGTTGGAAACACCATATATTTT.

The chain links TRBV11-2 to TRBJ1-3, with D perhaps matching TRBD1 (5 bases). Deletions cut 1 base from V and 0 bases from J, with 16 bases between. The CDR3 extends over 18 amino acids. Germline V gene lookup returns CDR1 SGHAT and CDR2 FQNNGV. The CDR3 here is CASSLGVLLGRSGNTIYF. The CDR3 nucleotides read TGTGCCAGCAGCTTAGGAGTTTTGTTGGGGCGCTCTGGAAACACCATATATTTT.

V usage is TRBV5-1 and J usage is TRBJ2-2; perhaps TRBD2 as D (5 bases). CDR3 length: 15 residues. Germline-derived CDR1 and CDR2 are SGHRS and YFSETQ. Trimming took off 1 base at V and 3 bases at J, with 10 bases between the two ends. The CDR3 DNA reads as TGCGCCAGCAGCTTGAACTTCGGGGACACCGGGGAGCTGTTTTTT. Protein: CASSLNFGDTGELFF.

The chain couples TRBV20-1 to TRBJ2-5, with 8 bases lining up with TRBD1. The trim removed 4 bases at V and 7 bases at J, leaving 14 bases unmatched. The CDR3 sequence is 15 residues long. The germline CDR1 and CDR2 sequences are DFQATT and SNEGSKA (reference sequence). Written as DNA, the CDR3 is TGCAGTGCTACTGATCCCCAGGGGGCTCTTGGGACCCAGTACTTC. Amino acid sequence: CSATDPQGALGTQYF.

V gene TRBV6-2 or TRBV6-3 combines with J gene TRBJ1-3; D may be TRBD1 (6 bases). The CDR3 sequence is 14 residues long. Germline CDR1 MNHEY, CDR2 SVGEGT. V was pared by 7 bases and J by 0 bases, with 10 bases between. The CDR3: CASTPTGSGNTIYF. The CDR3, as DNA: TGTGCCAGCACCCCGACAGGCTCTGGAAACACCATATATTTT.

In its sample, this clone was seen once. The V gene is TRBV10-2, the J gene TRBJ2-4; 8 nucleotides agree with TRBD2. The junction had 2 bases not matched to a gene; V was cut back by 7 bases and J by 0 bases. The CDR3 runs 14 residues. CDR1 and CDR2 (germline): WSHSY, SAAADI. The CDR3: CASKLAGAKNIQYF. As DNA, the CDR3 is TGCGCCAGCAAGCTAGCGGGAGCCAAAAACATTCAGTACTTC.

The V and J genes are TRBV7-9 and TRBJ1-1; D is ambiguous. The CDR3 sequence is 15 residues long. The V gene's germline CDR1 is SEHNR and CDR2 FQNEAQ (reference sequence). Trimming left V 7 bases short and J 11 bases short, with 26 bases between. The CDR3 sequence is CASTPSSLDRRGAFF. The CDR3 region has the DNA TGTGCCAGCACGCCATCCTCTCTAGATCGAAGAGGGGCTTTCTTT.

The chain recombines TRBV4-3 with TRBJ2-5; D ambiguous. In germline, CDR1 is LGHNA, CDR2 YSLEER. The CDR3 runs to 14 residues. The V gene lost 1 base and the J gene lost 2 bases, with 8 bases spanning the gap. CDR3 loop: CASSQGRSQETQYF. CDR3 nucleotides: TGCGCCAGCAGCCAAGGAAGGTCACAAGAGACCCAGTACTTC.

In regard to this clone: At the DNA level, this CDR3 is encoded by other sequences in the same sample as well. V gene TRBV30 combines with J gene TRBJ2-3; D tentatively fits TRBD1 or TRBD2 (6 bases each). The germline V gene encodes CDR1 GTSNPN and CDR2 SVGIG (reference sequence). Trimming removed 0 bases at V and 3 bases at J, with 10 bases between. CDR3 length equals 14 residues. The chain's CDR3 is CAWSVRGLTDTQYF. CDR3 coding DNA: TGTGCCTGGAGTGTACGGGGGCTTACAGATACGCAGTATTTT.

V is TRBV11-1 and J is TRBJ2-1; D is ambiguous. Trimming left V 2 bases short and J 4 bases short, with 9 bases between. In germline, CDR1 is SGHAT, CDR2 FQDESV (reference sequence). The CDR3 loop spans 14 amino acids. CDR3 sequence (DNA): TGTGCCAGCAGCTTACGAGAGAGTTACAATGAGCAGTTCTTC. It yields the protein CASSLRESYNEQFF. Full variable domain (remainder filled in from reference TRBV11-1 and TRBJ2-1): EAEVAQSPRYKITEKSQAVAFWCDPISGHATLYWYRQILGQGPELLVQFQDESVVDDSQLPKDRFSAERLKGVDSTLKIQPAELGDSAMYLCASSLRESYNEQFFGPGTRLTVL.